The 29 T cell receptor beta chains listed next were all sequenced from one sample in a study of T-cell reconstitution after alpha-beta-depleted transplantation in children (dated by TCRdb to the mid-2010s). This sample's treatment or condition label indicates: allogeneic hematopoietic cell transplantation with graft depleted of TCRalphabeta T cells and CD19 B cells. Libraries were constructed by PCR. The run used an Illumina HiSeq 2500. To normalize quantification of the TCRbeta repertoire, the TCR libraries were built with molecular barcoding that relied on unique molecular identifiers. TCRdb took the public reads, trimmed them with fastp at Q25, ran MiXCR for clone calling and kept in-frame beta chains. Duplicate CDR3 protein sequences are folded into a single record with the most common DNA and genes. Across this sample there are about 280,000 distinct CDR3 sequences, with 11% seen only once. Together, the top ten hold around a quarter of the sample.

The sample here was peripheral blood, taken 180 days after TCRalphabeta/CD19-depleted stem cell transplant. Receptors were obtained from a male patient between 2 and 9 years old who had a stem cell transplant for chronic granulomatous disease, so the T cells may come from the graft donor.

This clonotype occurred many times. The chain joins TRBV25-1 to TRBJ2-7; D is undetermined. CDR3 length equals 14 residues. V was clipped by 5 bases and J by 4 bases, with 15 bases between them. CDR1 is MGHDK, CDR2 SYGVNS, per germline. In DNA form, the CDR3 reads TGTGCCAGCAGTCCCTGGGAACTTGGGTACGAGCAGTACTTC. As protein: CASSPWELGYEQYF.

This clonotype has ten or more counts. The CDR3 protein is CASSSPLGTGTTEAFF. CDR3 DNA: TGTGCCAGCAGTTCACCACTCGGGACAGGGACCACTGAAGCTTTCTTT. The rearrangement joins TRBV27 to TRBJ1-1, with 9 bases identical to TRBD1. Germline CDR1 reads MNHEY; CDR2 reads SMNVEV (reference sequence). The CDR3 totals 16 residues. V trimming: 4 bases; J trimming: 4 bases; junction bases outside the gene matches: 10.

This clonotype was counted between two and nine times. The genes are TRBV7-9 and TRBJ2-7, with a possible D match to TRBD2 (5 bases). The V end was cut by 4 bases, the J end by 3 bases, with 13 bases between. Germline CDR1 reads SEHNR; CDR2 reads FQNEAQ (reference sequence). The CDR3 covers 14 residues. CDR3 loop: CASSSTSGFYEQYF. The CDR3 bases are TGTGCCAGCAGCTCGACGTCGGGGTTCTACGAGCAGTACTTC.

This clonotype was counted at least ten times. The chain links TRBV4-2 to TRBJ2-2, with 10 bases fitting TRBD2. The CDR3 runs 17 residues. Germline CDR1 LGHNA, CDR2 YNFKEQ. With V trimmed by 3 bases and J by 3 bases, 7 bases remained unmatched. The CDR3 here is CASSQASGGQYTGELFF. DNA for the CDR3: TGTGCCAGCAGCCAGGCTAGCGGGGGCCAATACACCGGGGAGCTGTTTTTT.

This chain connects TRBV7-9 to TRBJ1-1; D may be TRBD1 (6 bases). The CDR3 spans 15 residues. Deletions cut 5 bases from V and 4 bases from J, with 17 bases between. Germline V gene lookup returns CDR1 SEHNR and CDR2 FQNEAQ (reference sequence). The CDR3, as DNA: TGTGCCAGCAGCCCCCCAAGGGGGGAGGGCACTGAAGCTTTCTTT. Translation gives CASSPPRGEGTEAFF.

This clonotype was detected many times. The chain employs TRBV5-6 and TRBJ1-3, with 8 nucleotides matching TRBD1. V lost 4 bases and J lost 2; bases outside the gene matches: 11. This CDR3 contains 17 residues. Germline V gene data show CDR1 as SGHDT and CDR2 as YYEEEE. CDR3 nucleotides: TGTGCCAGCAGCAGACGGACAGGGCGAGTTACTGGAAACACCATATATTTT. Residues: CASSRRTGRVTGNTIYF.

This clonotype was observed many times. This chain links TRBV29-1 with TRBJ2-2, with D perhaps TRBD1 (7 bases). The CDR3 spans 14 residues. The V end was cut by 4 bases, the J end by 5 bases, with 14 bases between. Germline V gene lookup returns CDR1 SQVTM and CDR2 ANQGSEA. The CDR3 sequence: CSVGQGGITGELFF. The CDR3 nucleotides are TGCAGCGTTGGACAGGGCGGGATTACCGGGGAGCTGTTTTTT.

J is TRBJ1-5 and V is TRBV30; TRBD1 matches at 8 bases. This CDR3 region has 15 residues. The germline CDR1 and CDR2 sequences are GTSNPN and SVGIG (reference sequence). V trimming: 8 bases; J trimming: 2 bases; junction bases outside the gene matches: 11. This chain's CDR3 is CAGATGADGNQPQHF. The CDR3 DNA reads as TGTGCCGGAGCGACAGGGGCGGACGGCAATCAGCCCCAGCATTTT.

This clonotype was found many times. The chain joins TRBV28 to TRBJ2-1; possible D gene TRBD2, 6 bases. The germline V gene has CDR1 MDHEN and CDR2 SYDVKM. V lost 3 bases and J lost 5, with 14 bases in between. CDR3 size: 15 residues. CDR3 sequence: CASSFPGLANNEQFF. The CDR3 DNA sequence: TGTGCCAGCAGTTTCCCCGGGCTAGCGAACAATGAGCAGTTCTTC.

This clonotype was observed at least ten times. The gene calls are TRBV6-2 or TRBV6-3 and TRBJ1-5; 8 nucleotides align to TRBD1. The CDR3 is 15 residues long. The germline CDR1 and CDR2 sequences are MNHEY and SVGEGT. The J segment lost 0 bases and the V segment lost 6 bases, leaving 4 bases of the junction unmatched. In DNA, the CDR3 is TGTGCCAGCAGATCGGACAGGGCTAGCAATCAGCCCCAGCATTTT. Translating it yields CASRSDRASNQPQHF.

The table lists this clonotype with many counts. This chain links TRBV29-1 with TRBJ2-1, with TRBD2 identical over 7 bases. Germline V gives CDR1 SQVTM, CDR2 ANQGSEA. The ends lost 7 bases at V and 4 bases at J; junction bases unmatched: 7. CDR3 size: 13 residues. CDR3 sequence: CSDLLAEYNEQFF. In nucleotides, the CDR3 is TGCAGCGACCTCCTAGCGGAGTACAATGAGCAGTTCTTC.

In this sample, this clonotype turned up a few times. This chain uses TRBV12-3 or TRBV12-4 with TRBJ1-5; D is unclear. V lost 1 base and J lost 4, with 11 bases in between. This CDR3 comprises 15 residues. This CDR3 reads CASSLESRWNQPQHF. Here the CDR3 DNA reads TGTGCCAGCAGTTTAGAAAGCAGGTGGAATCAGCCCCAGCATTTT.

Many counts were recorded for this clonotype. CDR3 loop: CSVGDRGREETQYF. The CDR3 region has the DNA TGCAGCGTTGGAGACAGGGGGCGGGAAGAGACCCAGTACTTC. V and J are TRBV29-1 and TRBJ2-5; 10 positions match TRBD1. CDR3 length equals 14 residues. J was trimmed by 3 bases and V by 4 bases; bases with no gene match: 5. Germline V gene lookup returns CDR1 SQVTM and CDR2 ANQGSEA.

The table lists this clonotype with many counts. This sequence joins TRBV15 and TRBJ2-1; D unclear. Trimming left V 6 bases short and J 3 bases short, with 12 bases between. The CDR3 runs 14 residues. Germline loops: CDR1 LNHNV, CDR2 YYDKDF (reference sequence). The CDR3 region is CATRVVGSYNEQFF. Written as DNA, the CDR3 is TGTGCCACCAGAGTTGTGGGAAGCTACAATGAGCAGTTCTTC.

This clonotype has ten or more counts. This rearrangement joins TRBV20-1 to TRBJ1-1, with a weak D call TRBD1 (6 bases). Germline lookup yields CDR1 DFQATT and CDR2 SNEGSKA (reference sequence). The CDR3 covers 14 residues. V dropped 2 bases and J dropped 3 bases, with 13 bases sitting between them. CDR3 residues: CSARSSQGDTEAFF. Here the CDR3 DNA reads TGCAGTGCTAGATCGTCACAGGGTGACACTGAAGCTTTCTTT.

This clonotype was seen more than once but under ten times. This chain uses TRBV28 with TRBJ2-7, with TRBD2 identical over 9 bases. This CDR3 spans 15 amino acids. The germline V gene encodes CDR1 MDHEN and CDR2 SYDVKM. Unmatched junction bases numbered 8, after V lost 2 bases and J lost 6 bases. The CDR3 DNA sequence: TGTGCCAGCAGTTTAGTCACTGGCGGGAGGGCCGAGCAGTACTTC. Translated, it gives CASSLVTGGRAEQYF.

This clonotype came up many times. V is TRBV13 and J is TRBJ2-5, with 12 nucleotides matching TRBD2. Germline CDR1 reads PRHDT; CDR2 reads FYEKMQ (reference sequence). There are 16 residues in the CDR3. V trimming: 5 bases; J trimming: 3 bases; junction bases outside the gene matches: 7. Written as DNA, the CDR3 is TGTGCCAGCAGCCGCAGACTAGCGGGAGTAAAAGAGACCCAGTACTTC. It translates to CASSRRLAGVKETQYF.

This clonotype was seen at least ten times. This chain joins TRBV9 and TRBJ2-5; 7 bases line up with TRBD1. J gave up 2 bases and V 4 bases, and 8 bases lay outside the gene matches. The CDR3 has 15 amino acids. The germline V gene has CDR1 SGDLS and CDR2 YYNGEE. CDR3 in DNA: TGTGCCAGCAGCAGCGACGGGACAGCACAAGAGACCCAGTACTTC. It codes for CASSSDGTAQETQYF.

The chain carries TRBV7-6 and TRBJ2-7; 8 bases map to TRBD1. This CDR3 has 15 amino acids. The germline gives CDR1 SGHVS, CDR2 FNYEAQ. V was clipped by 6 bases and J by 3 bases; unmatched bases: 10. This CDR3 is CASSRGGQGNYEQYF. CDR3 sequence (DNA): TGTGCCAGCAGTCGAGGAGGACAGGGCAACTACGAGCAGTACTTC.

Of note for this clonotype: This may come from a read error, since a much larger clone is one base off. V usage is TRBV7-3 and J usage is TRBJ2-7, with a weak D call TRBD1 (5 bases). The CDR3 sequence is 15 residues long. The germline gives CDR1 SGHTA, CDR2 FQGTGA. The CDR3 reads CASSSGPGLGYEQSF. In DNA, the CDR3 is TGTGCCAGCAGCTCCGGACCAGGGTTAGGCTACGAGCAGTCCTTC.

V gene TRBV19 combines with J gene TRBJ2-2, with unresolved D. The CDR3 covers 14 residues. V shed 11 bases and J shed 0 bases, with 13 bases lying between them. Germline CDR1 is LNHDA and CDR2 is SQIVND (reference sequence). CDR3 residues: CAARVDANTGELFF. Here the CDR3 DNA reads TGTGCCGCTCGTGTGGATGCGAACACCGGGGAGCTGTTTTTT.

On this clonotype itself: A read error may explain this, as a much larger clone is one base away. The CDR3 sequence is CASSQQGVSYEQSF. DNA of the CDR3: TGCGCCAGCAGCCAACAGGGGGTCTCCTACGAGCAGTCCTTC. This chain connects TRBV4-1 to TRBJ2-7, with 7 bases aligning to TRBD1. Per the germline V gene, CDR1 is MGHRA and CDR2 is YSYEKL. This CDR3 has 14 residues.

This clonotype was found many times. J is TRBJ2-5 and V is TRBV6-5; maybe TRBD2 (6 bases). CDR1 MNHEY and CDR2 SVGAGI come from the germline V gene. Trimming pared 0 bases from V and 5 bases from J, leaving 16 bases between. The CDR3 is made up of 16 amino acids. CDR3 coding DNA: TGTGCCAGCAGTTACTCAGGGATGGCGGGGCCTGAGACCCAGTACTTC. Translated, it gives CASSYSGMAGPETQYF.

This clonotype was seen repeatedly, ten times or more. The chain uses TRBV5-4 and TRBJ2-7; no clear D. The CDR3 spans 12 residues. The V gene's germline CDR1 is SGHNT and CDR2 YYREEE (reference sequence). V lost 1 base, J lost 6 bases, and 8 bases lay in between. The CDR3 DNA is TGTGCCAGCAGCTTGAGATGGGGCGAGCAGTACTTC. This sequence encodes CASSLRWGEQYF.

At least ten counts were recorded for this clonotype. The rearrangement links TRBV7-3 to TRBJ2-1, with 8 bases fitting TRBD2. The junction had 4 bases not matched to a gene; V was cut back by 9 bases and J by 0 bases. The CDR3 has 14 residues. CDR1 is SGHTA, CDR2 FQGTGA, per germline. As DNA, the CDR3 is TGTGCCAGTGGGAGCGGGGGCTCCTACAATGAGCAGTTCTTC. It is translated as CASGSGGSYNEQFF. Looking up the rest from reference TRBV7-3 and TRBJ2-1 gives the full variable domain: GAGVSQTPSNKVTEKGKYVELRCDPISGHTALYWYRQSLGQGPEFLIYFQGTGAADDSGLPNDRFFAVRPEGSVSTLKIQRTERGDSAVYLCASGSGGSYNEQFFGPGTRLTVL.

Turning to this clonotype: A read error may produce the germline difference seen at one junction end. The rearrangement uses TRBV3-1 and TRBJ2-3; a possible D gene is TRBD2 (6 bases). The germline V gene encodes CDR1 LGHDT and CDR2 YNNKEL (reference sequence). The CDR3 sequence is 15 residues long. The CDR3 sequence is CACSRRLVRTDTQYF. In DNA, the CDR3 is TGTGCCTGCAGCCGTCGACTAGTCCGAACAGATACGCAGTATTTT.

Ten or more counts support this clonotype. The rearrangement joins TRBV7-8 to TRBJ1-1; D may be TRBD1 (5 bases). Trimming pared 8 bases from V and 1 base from J, leaving 20 bases between. Germline V gene lookup returns CDR1 SGHVS and CDR2 FQNEAQ. CDR3 length equals 16 residues. The CDR3 nucleotides are TGTGCCAGCCTTGTCGGGGACCGATGGAGGAACACTGAAGCTTTCTTT. Its translation: CASLVGDRWRNTEAFF.

This clonotype was recorded at least ten times. The V and J genes are TRBV2 and TRBJ2-7, with 13 bases matching TRBD2. The CDR3 runs 15 residues. V lost 7 bases and J lost 3; bases outside the gene matches: 6. Germline loops: CDR1 SNHLY, CDR2 FYNNEI. CDR3 loop: CASTRLAGGNYEQYF. In DNA, the CDR3 is TGTGCCAGCACTAGACTAGCGGGGGGAAACTACGAGCAGTACTTC.

There are many counts of this clonotype. This chain connects TRBV7-6 to TRBJ2-7; 12 bases align to TRBD2. CDR1 and CDR2 from the germline V gene are SGHVS and FNYEAQ. This CDR3 region has 15 residues. The ends lost 5 bases at V and 5 bases at J; junction bases unmatched: 7. This CDR3 is CASSRASGRANEQYF. The CDR3 region has the DNA TGTGCCAGCAGCCGTGCTAGCGGGAGGGCGAACGAGCAGTACTTC.